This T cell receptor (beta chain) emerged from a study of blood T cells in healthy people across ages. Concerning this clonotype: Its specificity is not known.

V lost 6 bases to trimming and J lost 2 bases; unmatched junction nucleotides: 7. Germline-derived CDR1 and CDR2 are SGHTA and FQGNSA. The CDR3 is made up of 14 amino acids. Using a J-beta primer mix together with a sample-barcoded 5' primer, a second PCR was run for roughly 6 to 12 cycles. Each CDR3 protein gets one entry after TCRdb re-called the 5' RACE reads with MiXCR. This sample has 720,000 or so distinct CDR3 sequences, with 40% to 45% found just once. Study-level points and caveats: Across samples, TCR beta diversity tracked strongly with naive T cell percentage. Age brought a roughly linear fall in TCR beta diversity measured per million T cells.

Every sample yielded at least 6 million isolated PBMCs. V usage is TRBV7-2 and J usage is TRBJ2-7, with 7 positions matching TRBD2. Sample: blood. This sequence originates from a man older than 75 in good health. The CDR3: CASSAGVAAYEQYF. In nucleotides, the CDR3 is TGTGCCAGCAGTGCGGGGGTGGCGGCCTACGAGCAGTACTTC.